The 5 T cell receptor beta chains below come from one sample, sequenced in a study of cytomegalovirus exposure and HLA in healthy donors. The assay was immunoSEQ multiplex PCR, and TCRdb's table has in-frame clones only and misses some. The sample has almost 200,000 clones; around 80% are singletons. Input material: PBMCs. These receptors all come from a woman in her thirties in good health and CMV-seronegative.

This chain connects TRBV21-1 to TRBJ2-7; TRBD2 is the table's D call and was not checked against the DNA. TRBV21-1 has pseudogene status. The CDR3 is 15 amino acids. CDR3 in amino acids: CASSKIPSQTNEQYF. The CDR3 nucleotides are TGTGCCAGCAGCAAAATCCCTAGCCAGACCAACGAGCAGTACTTC.

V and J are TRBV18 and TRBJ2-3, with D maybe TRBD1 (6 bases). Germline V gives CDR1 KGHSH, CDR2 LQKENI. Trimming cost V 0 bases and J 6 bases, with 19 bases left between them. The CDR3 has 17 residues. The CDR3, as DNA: TGTGCCAGCTCACCACCATCCAGGGGATCGGCGTTGGATACGCAGTATTTT. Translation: CASSPPSRGSALDTQYF.

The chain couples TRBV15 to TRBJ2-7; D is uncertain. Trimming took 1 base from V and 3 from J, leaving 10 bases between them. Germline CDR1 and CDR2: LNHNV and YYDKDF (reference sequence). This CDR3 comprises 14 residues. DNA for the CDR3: TGTGCCACCAGCAGAGTTGCACAGATCTACGAGCAGTACTTC. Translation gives CATSRVAQIYEQYF.

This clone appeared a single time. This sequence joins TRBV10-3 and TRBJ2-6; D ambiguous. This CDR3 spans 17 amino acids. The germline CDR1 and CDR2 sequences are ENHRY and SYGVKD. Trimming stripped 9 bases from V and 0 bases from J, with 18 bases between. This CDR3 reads CAIELWVRTSGANVLTF. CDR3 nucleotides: TGTGCCATAGAACTATGGGTGAGAACCTCTGGGGCCAACGTCCTGACTTTC.

For the CDR3, the DNA is TGCAGCGCCTTTCGACAGGGCGAAAACATTCAGTACTTC. It encodes CSAFRQGENIQYF. V usage is TRBV29-1 and J usage is TRBJ2-4, with 7 positions matching TRBD1. J gave up 5 bases and V 7 bases, and 8 bases lay outside the gene matches. Germline V gene sequence: CDR1 SQVTM, CDR2 ANQGSEA. The CDR3 loop spans 13 amino acids.